This T cell receptor beta chain was recorded in a study of blood T cell repertoires in COVID-19 (dated by TCRdb to about 2020). A note on the overall study: Collaborator samples came from the United States, Italy and Spain and covered acute and convalescent phases of COVID-19. The prospective study material was composed of cDNA or gDNA derived from T cells, B-cell-depleted T cells, or PBMCs. The dataset comprised deeply sampled blood TCRbeta repertoires from subjects exposed to, actively infected with, or recovered from COVID-19. The repertoires were released in a freely available public database intended as a resource for research on the immune response to SARS-CoV-2. The samples were drawn from two sources: the first 160 participants of the ongoing ImmuneRACE study, and over 1,000 subjects contributed by 6 global collaborators. The sample metadata nearly always contained a de-identified subject ID, COVID-19 status, age in years and sex. Where HLA class I and class II types were available, the types were taken from metadata supplied by the sample provider, not from assay-based typing. What the research found in general, with its limitations: Clinical and demographic metadata were provided uncurated, with the amount varying by source and participant.

TCRbeta CDR3 regions were amplified from genomic DNA by means of the immunoSEQ Assay, a bias-controlled multiplex PCR. Turning to the authors' computational methods: The number of nucleated cells in each sample was estimated by amplification of reference gene primers within the assay. To quantify the absolute abundance of each unique TCRbeta CDR3 rearrangement, sequence reads were collapsed and filtered. Productive Simpson clonality was computed per sample as the square root of Simpson's diversity index over productive rearrangements. The clones in this table, taken by TCRdb from immuneACCESS, are in-frame only. Not every clone is retained; where verified, under half of the shortfall comes from an unresolved V gene, and the cause of the rest is unknown. For V, J and clone size, that table is used; D and trimming come from the DNA. Present in this sample are around 170,000 clones, roughly 81% of which were seen just once. Around 11% of the sample goes to the ten largest clones.

A note on this clone: Its cognate antigen has yet to be identified. No per-base quality is available; no much larger clone lies one base away.

One collaborating source in Seattle enrolled patients while the patients were actively infected and followed the patients over time throughout the course of disease. Collaborating institutions collected whole blood in K2EDTA tubes following their own protocols. For TCRbeta analysis, collaborator samples were shipped as frozen whole blood, as isolated PBMCs, or as DNA extracted from either sample type. From its cysteine to its phenylalanine, the CDR3 spans 14 amino acids. The read is trimmed to its CDR3 DNA, 42 bases read in frame from base 1. V is pared back by 0 bases and J by 5 bases, with 11 bases lying between the germline termini. CDR1 and CDR2, looked up from the germline V gene, are SGDLS and YYNGEE.

Rearrangement joined TRBV9 to TRBJ1-1; the D segment could be TRBD1, given 5 matching bases. The clonotype was recovered from a woman older than 75 with COVID-19, enrolled during active disease. The sample taken for sequencing was peripheral blood. The sequenced DNA is TGTGCCAGCAGCGTAGGGTCGGGGGTGACTGAAGCTTTCTTT. This is translated as CASSVGSGVTEAFF.